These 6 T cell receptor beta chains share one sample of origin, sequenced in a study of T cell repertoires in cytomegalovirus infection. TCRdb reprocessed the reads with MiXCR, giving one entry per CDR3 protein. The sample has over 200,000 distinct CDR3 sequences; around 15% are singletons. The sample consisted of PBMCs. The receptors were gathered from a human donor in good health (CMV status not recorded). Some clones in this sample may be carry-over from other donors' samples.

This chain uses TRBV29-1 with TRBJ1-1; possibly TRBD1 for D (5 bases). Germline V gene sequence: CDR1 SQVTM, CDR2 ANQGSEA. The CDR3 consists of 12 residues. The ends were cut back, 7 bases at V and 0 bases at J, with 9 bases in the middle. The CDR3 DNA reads TGCAGCGGCCACAGGATGAACACTGAAGCTTTCTTT. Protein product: CSGHRMNTEAFF.

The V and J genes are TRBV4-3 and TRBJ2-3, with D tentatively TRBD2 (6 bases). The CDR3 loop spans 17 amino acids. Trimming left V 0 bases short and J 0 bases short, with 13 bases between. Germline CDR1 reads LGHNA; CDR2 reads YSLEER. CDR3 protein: CASSQDEGGISTDTQYF. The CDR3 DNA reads TGCGCCAGCAGCCAAGATGAGGGCGGGATAAGCACAGATACGCAGTATTTT.

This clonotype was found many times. The DNA of the CDR3 is TGTGCCAGCAGCTTAGACCCAGGGTTTGTGTACGAGCAGTACTTC. It yields the protein CASSLDPGFVYEQYF. The chain recombines TRBV7-8 with TRBJ2-7, with D perhaps TRBD1 (5 bases). Trimming shortened V by 1 base and J by 4 bases, and 14 bases separated the two germline ends. Per germline, CDR1 SGHVS and CDR2 FQNEAQ. The CDR3 has 15 residues. Variable domain in full (rest from reference TRBV7-8 and TRBJ2-7): GAGVSQSPRYKVAKRGQDVALRCDPISGHVSLFWYQQALGQGPEFLTYFQNEAQLDKSGLPSDRFFAERPEGSVSTLKIQRTQQEDSAVYLCASSLDPGFVYEQYFGPGTRLTVT.

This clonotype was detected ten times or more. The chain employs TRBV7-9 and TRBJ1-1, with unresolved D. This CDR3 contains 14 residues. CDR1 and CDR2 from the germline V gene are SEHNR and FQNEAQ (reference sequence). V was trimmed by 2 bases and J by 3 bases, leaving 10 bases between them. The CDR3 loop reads CASSLSRRDTEAFF. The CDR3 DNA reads TGTGCCAGCAGCTTAAGTCGGAGGGACACTGAAGCTTTCTTT.

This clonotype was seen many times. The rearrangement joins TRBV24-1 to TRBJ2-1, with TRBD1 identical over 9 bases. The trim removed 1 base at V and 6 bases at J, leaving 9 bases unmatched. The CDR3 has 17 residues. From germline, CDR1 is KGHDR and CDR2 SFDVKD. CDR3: CATSDLQGTGSPNEQFF. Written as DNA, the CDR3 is TGTGCCACCAGTGATTTACAAGGGACAGGGAGCCCCAATGAGCAGTTCTTC.

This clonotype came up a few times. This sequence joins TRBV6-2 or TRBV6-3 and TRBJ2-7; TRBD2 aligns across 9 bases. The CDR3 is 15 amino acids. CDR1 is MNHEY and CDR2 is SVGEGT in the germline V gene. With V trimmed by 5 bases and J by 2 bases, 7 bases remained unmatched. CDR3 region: CASSRKREAPYEQYF. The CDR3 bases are TGTGCCAGCAGTCGCAAGCGGGAGGCCCCCTACGAGCAGTACTTC.